Listed below are T cell receptor beta chains from one sample, sequenced in a study of T cells in Graves' hyperthyroidism and ophthalmopathy. TCRdb re-called the multiplex PCR reads through MiXCR, storing one row per CDR3 protein. Counted here are some 600,000 distinct CDR3 sequences, more than 11% occurring once; the ten biggest clones make up roughly 6.2%. The specimen was blood. These receptors came from a woman in her twenties or thirties with Graves' hyperthyroidism that later progressed to Graves' ophthalmopathy. Each CDR3 is given with its conserved first and last residue. A D gene is named only where the DNA matches it firmly. Size is stated for part of the rows, as once, few or many counts, or as a class when the clone is expanded.

V: TRBV7-8
size: few
J: TRBJ2-1
D: TRBD2
DNA: TGTGCCAGCAGCGCTTATGGGGGACTAGCGGGCGCCTACAATGAGCAGTTCTTC
CDR3: CASSAYGGLAGAYNEQFF

V: TRBV20-1
size: few
J: TRBJ2-7
D: TRBD1
DNA: TGCAGTGCTAGAGATCCCGACAGGGCCAATTCCTACGAGCAGTACTTC
CDR3: CSARDPDRANSYEQYF

V: TRBV30
size: -
J: TRBJ2-1
D: TRBD2
DNA: TGTGCCTGGAACCGAGGGACTAGCGGGAGAGGGGCCAATGAGCAGTTCTTC
CDR3: CAWNRGTSGRGANEQFF

V: TRBV11-3
size: -
J: TRBJ2-5
D: -
DNA: TGTGCCAGCAGCTCCTGGACCGGCCAGTACTTC
CDR3: CASSSWTGQYF

V: TRBV12-3/TRBV12-4
size: -
J: TRBJ2-5
D: -
DNA: TGTGCCAGCAGTTTACAGCGGACTTACCAAGAGACCCAGTACTTC
CDR3: CASSLQRTYQETQYF

V: TRBV28
size: many
J: TRBJ2-7
D: -
DNA: TGTGCCAGCAGTCTTCAGGGGCCTGGACAAAGAACCCCCTACGAGCAGTACTTC
CDR3: CASSLQGPGQRTPYEQYF

V: TRBV29-1
size: many
J: TRBJ1-1
D: -
DNA: TGCAGCGTTGAGACGACAGGAATGTCCACTGAAGCTTTCTTT
CDR3: CSVETTGMSTEAFF

V: TRBV7-9
size: many
J: TRBJ2-1
D: -
DNA: TGTGCCAGCAGCCAGGAAAATGAGCAGTTCTTC
CDR3: CASSQENEQFF

V: TRBV3-1
size: few
J: TRBJ2-1
D: TRBD2
DNA: TGTGCCAGCAGCCAAGCGGGAGGAAAGAATGAGCAGTTCTTC
CDR3: CASSQAGGKNEQFF

V: TRBV30
size: few
J: TRBJ2-6
D: -
DNA: TGTGCCTGGAGTGTTCGGCCCTCTGGGGCCAACGTCCTGACTTTC
CDR3: CAWSVRPSGANVLTF

V: TRBV28
size: few
J: TRBJ2-7
D: -
DNA: TGTGCCAGCAGAACCGGACTCACCTACGAGCAGTACTTC
CDR3: CASRTGLTYEQYF

V: TRBV6-5
size: many
J: TRBJ1-2
D: TRBD1
DNA: TGTGCCAGCAGTCCAAACCCCCTCCAGGGGGGGACTAACTATGGCTACACCTTC
CDR3: CASSPNPLQGGTNYGYTF

V: TRBV6-1
size: many
J: TRBJ2-1
D: TRBD2
DNA: TGTGCCTCCCACGGACTAGCGGCAACCTCCTACAATGAGCAGTTCTTC
CDR3: CASHGLAATSYNEQFF

V: TRBV5-1
size: -
J: TRBJ2-6
D: -
DNA: TGCGCCAGCAGCCAAGTCCGTGACTTGAGGTCCTCTGGGGCCAACGTCCTGACTTTC
CDR3: CASSQVRDLRSSGANVLTF

V: TRBV2
size: many
J: TRBJ2-3
D: -
DNA: TGTGCCAACAGTGAAGTTACAGCCACAGATACGCAGTATTTT
CDR3: CANSEVTATDTQYF

V: TRBV3-1
size: -
J: TRBJ2-7
D: -
DNA: TGTGCCAGCAGCCAAGCGGGTGTCGGAGGGAATTGGTACGAGCAGTACTTC
CDR3: CASSQAGVGGNWYEQYF

V: TRBV11-1
size: many
J: TRBJ2-7
D: -
DNA: TGTGCCAGCAGCGACGAACTGTATATGAGATTGTCCGAGCAGTACTTC
CDR3: CASSDELYMRLSEQYF

V: TRBV6-2/TRBV6-3
size: many
J: TRBJ1-5
D: -
DNA: TGTGCCAGCAGCTACGCAGGTCAGCCCCAGCATTTT
CDR3: CASSYAGQPQHF

V: TRBV20-1
size: few
J: TRBJ2-1
D: TRBD2
DNA: TGCAGTGCTCCAATAGCGGGGGATATGAACAATGAGCAGTTCTTC
CDR3: CSAPIAGDMNNEQFF

V: TRBV19
size: many
J: TRBJ1-5
D: -
DNA: TGTGCCAGTAGTATAGGAGCGGATCAGCCCCAGCATTTT
CDR3: CASSIGADQPQHF

V: TRBV5-1
size: -
J: TRBJ1-1
D: -
DNA: TGCGCCAGCAGCTTGTTGAGGTATTATGACACTGAAGCTTTCTTT
CDR3: CASSLLRYYDTEAFF

V: TRBV6-2/TRBV6-3
size: many
J: TRBJ1-1
D: TRBD1
DNA: TGTGCCAGCAGAAACGACAGGGGGCCAATGAACACTGAAGCTTTCTTT
CDR3: CASRNDRGPMNTEAFF

V: TRBV4-3
size: few
J: TRBJ2-2
D: -
DNA: TGCGCCAGCAGCCAAGGAGCAGGCGGGGAGCTGTTTTTT
CDR3: CASSQGAGGELFF

V: TRBV30
size: many
J: TRBJ2-7
D: TRBD1
DNA: TGTGCCTGGAGTGTAGCCATGACAGGGACGGCCGGCAAGCAGTACTTC
CDR3: CAWSVAMTGTAGKQYF

V: TRBV29-1
size: many
J: TRBJ2-7
D: -
DNA: TGCAGCGTTTTAGGCCCGACACCATCTTACGCCGAGCAGTACTTC
CDR3: CSVLGPTPSYAEQYF

V: TRBV6-5
size: -
J: TRBJ1-3
D: -
DNA: TGTGCCAGCAGTTATGGCGGTGGAAACACCATATATTTT
CDR3: CASSYGGGNTIYF

V: TRBV5-4
size: -
J: TRBJ2-7
D: TRBD2
DNA: TGTGCCAGCAGCTTACCGGGACTAGGGACCCGCGACGAGCAGTACTTC
CDR3: CASSLPGLGTRDEQYF

V: TRBV20-1
size: -
J: TRBJ1-4
D: -
DNA: TGCAGTGCTAGAGGTCCACCGGGTCCCAATGAAAAACTGTTTTTT
CDR3: CSARGPPGPNEKLFF

V: TRBV27
size: few
J: TRBJ2-5
D: TRBD1
DNA: TGTGCCAGCAGTCGAGCCCAGGGGGTCTTTGGAGAGACCCAGTACTTC
CDR3: CASSRAQGVFGETQYF

V: TRBV3-1
size: -
J: TRBJ1-1
D: -
DNA: TGTGCCAGCAGCCAGGCATCTCAGGGAACTGAAGCTTTCTTT
CDR3: CASSQASQGTEAFF

V: TRBV19
size: many
J: TRBJ1-1
D: -
DNA: TGTGCCAGTAGTATGAGTCTGGGAAAAAACACTGAAGCTTTCTTT
CDR3: CASSMSLGKNTEAFF

V: TRBV24-1
size: many
J: TRBJ1-2
D: -
DNA: TGTGCCACCAGTGATTACACCTATGGCTACACCTTC
CDR3: CATSDYTYGYTF

V: TRBV11-3
size: many
J: TRBJ2-7
D: -
DNA: TGTGCCAGCAGCTTCACGGACGGGACCTACGAGCAGTACTTC
CDR3: CASSFTDGTYEQYF

V: TRBV24-1
size: many
J: TRBJ2-7
D: -
DNA: TGTGCCACCAGCGGGAGTGGGTACGAGCAGTACTTC
CDR3: CATSGSGYEQYF

V: TRBV6-1
size: many
J: TRBJ1-2
D: -
DNA: TGTGCCAGCAGTGACGAGGGTTATGGCTACACCTTC
CDR3: CASSDEGYGYTF

V: TRBV7-3
size: once
J: TRBJ2-2
D: TRBD2
DNA: TGTGCCAGCAGCTTAAAGCGGGGGAACACCGGGGAGCTGTTTTTT
CDR3: CASSLKRGNTGELFF

V: TRBV19
size: -
J: TRBJ1-6
D: -
DNA: TGTGCCAGTAGTATCCGGGACTTCTGGGACTATAATTCACCCCTCCACTTT
CDR3: CASSIRDFWDYNSPLHF

V: TRBV19
size: -
J: TRBJ2-1
D: -
DNA: TGTGCCAGTAGTTCTAGGTCAAACAATGAGCAGTTCTTC
CDR3: CASSSRSNNEQFF

V: TRBV3-1
size: -
J: TRBJ2-2
D: TRBD2
DNA: TGTGCCAGCAGGGAAATGGGACTAGCGGCCGGGGAGCTGTTTTTT
CDR3: CASREMGLAAGELFF

V: TRBV11-3
size: many
J: TRBJ2-1
D: TRBD2
DNA: TGTGCCAGCAGCGCTAAAAGCGGGAGTCGCTACAATGAGCAGTTCTTC
CDR3: CASSAKSGSRYNEQFF